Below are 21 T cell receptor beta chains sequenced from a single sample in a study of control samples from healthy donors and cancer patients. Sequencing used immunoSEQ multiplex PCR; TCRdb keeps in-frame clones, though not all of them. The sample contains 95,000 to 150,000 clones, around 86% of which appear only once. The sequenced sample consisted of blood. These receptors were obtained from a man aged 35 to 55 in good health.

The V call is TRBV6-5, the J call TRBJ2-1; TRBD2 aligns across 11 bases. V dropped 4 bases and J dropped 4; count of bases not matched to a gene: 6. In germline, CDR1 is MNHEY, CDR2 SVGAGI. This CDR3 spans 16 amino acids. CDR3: CASSFFGTSGYNEQFF. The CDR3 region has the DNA TGTGCCAGCAGTTTTTTCGGGACTAGCGGATACAATGAGCAGTTCTTC.

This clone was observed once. This CDR3 is CASSLGQETREQYF. The CDR3 DNA sequence: TGTGCCAGCAGCTTAGGACAAGAGACTAGGGAGCAGTACTTC. This chain connects TRBV7-9 to TRBJ2-7; possible D gene TRBD2, 6 bases. CDR3 size: 14 residues. Germline V gene lookup returns CDR1 SEHNR and CDR2 FQNEAQ (reference sequence). V was cut by 1 base and J by 7 bases, with 14 bases left in between.

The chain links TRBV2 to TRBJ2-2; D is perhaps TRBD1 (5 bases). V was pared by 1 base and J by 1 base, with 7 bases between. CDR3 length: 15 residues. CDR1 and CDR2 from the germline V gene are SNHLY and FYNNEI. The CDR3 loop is CASSEEQGNTGELFF. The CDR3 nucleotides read TGTGCCAGCAGTGAAGAGCAGGGGAACACCGGGGAGCTGTTTTTT.

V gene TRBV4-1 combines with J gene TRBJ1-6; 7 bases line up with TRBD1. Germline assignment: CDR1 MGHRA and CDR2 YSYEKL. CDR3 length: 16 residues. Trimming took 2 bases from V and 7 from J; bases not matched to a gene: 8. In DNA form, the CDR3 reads TGCGCCAGCAGCCAACCCAACAGGGGTTTCAATTCACCCCTCCACTTT. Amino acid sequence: CASSQPNRGFNSPLHF.

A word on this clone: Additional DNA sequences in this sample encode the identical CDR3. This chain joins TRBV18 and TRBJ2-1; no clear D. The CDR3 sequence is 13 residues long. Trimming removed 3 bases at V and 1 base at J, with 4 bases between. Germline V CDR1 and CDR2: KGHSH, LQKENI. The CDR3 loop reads CASSPQSYNEQFF. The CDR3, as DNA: TGTGCCAGCTCACCGCAATCCTACAATGAGCAGTTCTTC.

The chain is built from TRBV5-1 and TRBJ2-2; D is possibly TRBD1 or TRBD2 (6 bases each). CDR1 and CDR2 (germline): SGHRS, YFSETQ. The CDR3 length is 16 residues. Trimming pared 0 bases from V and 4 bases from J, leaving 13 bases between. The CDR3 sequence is CASSLAFGGPTGELFF. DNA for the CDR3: TGCGCCAGCAGCTTGGCCTTTGGGGGGCCCACCGGGGAGCTGTTTTTT. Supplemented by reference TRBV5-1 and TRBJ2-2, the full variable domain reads KAGVTQTPRYLIKTRGQQVTLSCSPISGHRSVSWYQQTPGQGLQFLFEYFSETQRNKGNFPGRFSGRQFSNSRSEMNVSTLELGDSALYLCASSLAFGGPTGELFFGEGSRLTVL.

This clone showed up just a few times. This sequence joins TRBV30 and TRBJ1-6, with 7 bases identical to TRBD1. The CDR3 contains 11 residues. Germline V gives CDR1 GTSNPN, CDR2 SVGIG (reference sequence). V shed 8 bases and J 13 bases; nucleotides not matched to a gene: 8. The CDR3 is CAENRGVPLHF. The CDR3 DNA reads TGTGCCGAGAACAGGGGCGTTCCCCTCCACTTT. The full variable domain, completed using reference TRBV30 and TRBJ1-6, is SQTIHQWPATLVQPVGSPLSLECTVEGTSNPNLYWYRQAAGRGLQLLFYSVGIGQISSEVPQNLSASRPQDRQFILSSKKLLLSDSGFYLCAENRGVPLHFGNGTRLTVT.

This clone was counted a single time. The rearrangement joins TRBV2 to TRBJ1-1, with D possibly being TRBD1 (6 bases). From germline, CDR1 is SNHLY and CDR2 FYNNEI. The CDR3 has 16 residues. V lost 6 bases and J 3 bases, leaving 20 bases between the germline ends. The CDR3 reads CASSWDQGLYDTEAFF. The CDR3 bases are TGTGCCAGCAGCTGGGATCAGGGGTTGTATGACACTGAAGCTTTCTTT.

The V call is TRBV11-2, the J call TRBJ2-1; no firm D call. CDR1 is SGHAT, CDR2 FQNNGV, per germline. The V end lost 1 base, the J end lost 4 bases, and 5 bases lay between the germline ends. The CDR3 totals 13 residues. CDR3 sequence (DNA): TGTGCCAGCAGCTTAGGAATGTACAATGAGCAGTTCTTC. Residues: CASSLGMYNEQFF.

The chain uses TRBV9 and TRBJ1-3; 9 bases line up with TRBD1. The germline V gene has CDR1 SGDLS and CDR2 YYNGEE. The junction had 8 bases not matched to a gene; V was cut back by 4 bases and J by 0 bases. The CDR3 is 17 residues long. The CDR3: CASSPRDRALSGNTIYF. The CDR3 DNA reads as TGTGCCAGCAGCCCACGGGACAGGGCCCTCTCTGGAAACACCATATATTTT.

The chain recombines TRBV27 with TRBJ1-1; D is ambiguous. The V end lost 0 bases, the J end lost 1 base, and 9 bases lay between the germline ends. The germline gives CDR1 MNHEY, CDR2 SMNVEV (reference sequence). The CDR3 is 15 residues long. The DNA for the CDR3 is TGTGCCAGCAGTTTATCGCCGGCGTCGAACACTGAAGCTTTCTTT. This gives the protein CASSLSPASNTEAFF.

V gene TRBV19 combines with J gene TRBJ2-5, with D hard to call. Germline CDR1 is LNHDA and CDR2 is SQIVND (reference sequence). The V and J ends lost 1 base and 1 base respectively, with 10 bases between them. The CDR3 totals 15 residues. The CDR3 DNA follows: TGTGCCAGTAGTATAGTGGACGCAGGCCAAGAGACCCAGTACTTC. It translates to CASSIVDAGQETQYF.

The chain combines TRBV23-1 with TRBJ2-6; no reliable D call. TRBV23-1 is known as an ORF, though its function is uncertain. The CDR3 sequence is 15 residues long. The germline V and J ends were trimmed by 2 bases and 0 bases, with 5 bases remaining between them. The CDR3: CASSQPVSGANVLTF. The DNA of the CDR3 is TGCGCCAGCAGTCAACCCGTCTCTGGGGCCAACGTCCTGACTTTC.

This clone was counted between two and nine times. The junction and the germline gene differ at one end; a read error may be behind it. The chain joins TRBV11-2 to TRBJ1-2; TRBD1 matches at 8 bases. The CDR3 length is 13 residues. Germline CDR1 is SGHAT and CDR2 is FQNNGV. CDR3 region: CASSPNRDRLPPF. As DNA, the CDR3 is TGTGCCAGCAGCCCCAACCGGGACAGGTTACCCCCCTTC.

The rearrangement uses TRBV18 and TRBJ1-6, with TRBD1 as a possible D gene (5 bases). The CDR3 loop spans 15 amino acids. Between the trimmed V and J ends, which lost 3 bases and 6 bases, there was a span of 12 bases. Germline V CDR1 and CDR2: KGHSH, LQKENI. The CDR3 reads CASSPPGRLNSPLHF. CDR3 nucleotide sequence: TGTGCCAGCTCACCCCCGGGACGGCTTAATTCACCCCTCCACTTT.

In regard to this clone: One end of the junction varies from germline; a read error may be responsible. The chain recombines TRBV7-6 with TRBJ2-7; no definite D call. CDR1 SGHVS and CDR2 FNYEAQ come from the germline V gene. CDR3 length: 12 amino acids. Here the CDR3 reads CASSLDSHEQYF. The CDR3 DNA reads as TGTGCCAGCAGCTTAGACTCCCACGAGCAGTACTTC.

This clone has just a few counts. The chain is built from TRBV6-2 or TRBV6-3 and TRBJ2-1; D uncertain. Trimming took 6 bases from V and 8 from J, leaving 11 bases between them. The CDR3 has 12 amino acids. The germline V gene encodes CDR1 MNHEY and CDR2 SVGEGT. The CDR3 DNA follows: TGTGCCAGCAGCCCGAAGGGCCATGAGCAGTTCTTC. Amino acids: CASSPKGHEQFF.

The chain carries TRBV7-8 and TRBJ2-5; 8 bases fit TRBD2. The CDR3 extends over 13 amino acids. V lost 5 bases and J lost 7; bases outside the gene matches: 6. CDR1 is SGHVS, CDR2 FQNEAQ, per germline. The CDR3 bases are TGTGCCAGCAGCCGGCAGGGACTAGGGACCCAGTACTTC. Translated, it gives CASSRQGLGTQYF.

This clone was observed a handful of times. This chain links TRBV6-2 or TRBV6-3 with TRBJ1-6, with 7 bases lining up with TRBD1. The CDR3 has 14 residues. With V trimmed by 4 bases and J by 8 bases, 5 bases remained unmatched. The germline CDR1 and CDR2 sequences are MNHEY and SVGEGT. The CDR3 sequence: CASSFDREHSPLHF. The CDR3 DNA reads TGTGCCAGCAGTTTCGACAGGGAGCATTCACCCCTCCACTTT.

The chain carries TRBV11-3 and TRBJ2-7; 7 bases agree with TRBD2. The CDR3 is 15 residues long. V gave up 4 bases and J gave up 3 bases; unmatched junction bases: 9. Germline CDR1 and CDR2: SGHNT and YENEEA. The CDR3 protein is CASSSLGRELYEQYF. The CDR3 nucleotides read TGTGCCAGCAGCTCCCTAGGGAGGGAACTCTACGAGCAGTACTTC.

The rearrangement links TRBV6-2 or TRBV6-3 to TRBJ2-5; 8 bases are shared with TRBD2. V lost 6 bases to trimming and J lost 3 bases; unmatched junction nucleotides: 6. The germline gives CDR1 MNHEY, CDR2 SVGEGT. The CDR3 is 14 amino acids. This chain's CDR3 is CASSLYGGEETQYF. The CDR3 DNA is TGTGCCAGCAGCCTATACGGGGGGGAAGAGACCCAGTACTTC.